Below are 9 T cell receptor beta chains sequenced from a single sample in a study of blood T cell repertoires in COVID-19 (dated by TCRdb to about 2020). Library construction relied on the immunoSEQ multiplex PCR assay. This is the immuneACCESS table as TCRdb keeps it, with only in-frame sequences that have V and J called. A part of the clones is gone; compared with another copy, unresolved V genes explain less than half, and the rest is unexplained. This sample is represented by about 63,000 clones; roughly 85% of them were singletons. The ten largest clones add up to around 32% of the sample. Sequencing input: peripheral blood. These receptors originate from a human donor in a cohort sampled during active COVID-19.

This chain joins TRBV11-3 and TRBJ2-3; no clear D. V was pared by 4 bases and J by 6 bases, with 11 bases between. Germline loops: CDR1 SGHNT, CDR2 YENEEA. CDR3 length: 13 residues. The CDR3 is CASSSQPGDTQYF. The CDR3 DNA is TGTGCCAGCAGCTCCCAACCCGGGGATACGCAGTATTTT.

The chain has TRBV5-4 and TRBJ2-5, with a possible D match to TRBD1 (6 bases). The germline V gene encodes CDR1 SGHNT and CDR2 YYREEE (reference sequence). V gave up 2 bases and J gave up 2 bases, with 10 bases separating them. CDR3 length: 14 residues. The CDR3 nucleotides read TGTGCCAGCAGCTTCAGGCAGGGGCAAGAGACCCAGTACTTC. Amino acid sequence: CASSFRQGQETQYF.

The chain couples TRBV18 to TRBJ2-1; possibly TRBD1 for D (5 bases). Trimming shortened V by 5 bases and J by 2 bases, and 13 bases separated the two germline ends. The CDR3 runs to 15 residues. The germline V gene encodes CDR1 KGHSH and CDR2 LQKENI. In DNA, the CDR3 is TGTGCCAGCTCATCGCAGGGTGGCGCCTACAATGAGCAGTTCTTC. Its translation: CASSSQGGAYNEQFF.

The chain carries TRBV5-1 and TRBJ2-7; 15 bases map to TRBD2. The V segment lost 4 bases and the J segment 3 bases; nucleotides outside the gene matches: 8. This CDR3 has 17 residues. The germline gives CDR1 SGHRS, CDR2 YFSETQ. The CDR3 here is CASSTGLAGGPGYEQYF. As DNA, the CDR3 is TGCGCCAGCAGCACCGGACTAGCGGGAGGGCCTGGCTACGAGCAGTACTTC.

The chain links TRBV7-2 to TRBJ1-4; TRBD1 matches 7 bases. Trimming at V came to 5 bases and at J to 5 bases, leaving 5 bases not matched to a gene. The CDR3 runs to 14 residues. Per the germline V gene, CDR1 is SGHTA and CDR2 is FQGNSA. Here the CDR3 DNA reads TGTGCCAGCAGCCAGGGACAGAGGAATGAAAAACTGTTTTTT. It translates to CASSQGQRNEKLFF. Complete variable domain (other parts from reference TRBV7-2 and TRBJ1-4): GAGVSQSPSNKVTEKGKDVELRCDPISGHTALYWYRQSLGQGLEFLIYFQGNSAPDKSGLPSDRFSAERTGGSVSTLTIQRTQQEDSAVYLCASSQGQRNEKLFFGSGTQLSVL.

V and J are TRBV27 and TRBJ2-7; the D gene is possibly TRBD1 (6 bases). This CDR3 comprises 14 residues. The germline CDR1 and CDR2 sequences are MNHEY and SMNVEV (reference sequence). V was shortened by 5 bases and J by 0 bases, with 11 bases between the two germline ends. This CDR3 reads CASSNRDGSYEQYF. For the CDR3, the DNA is TGTGCCAGCAGTAACAGGGACGGCTCCTACGAGCAGTACTTC.

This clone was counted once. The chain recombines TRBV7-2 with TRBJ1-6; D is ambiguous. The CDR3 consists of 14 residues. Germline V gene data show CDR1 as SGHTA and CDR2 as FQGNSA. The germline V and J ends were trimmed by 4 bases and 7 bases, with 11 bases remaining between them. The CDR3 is CASSSPGRNSPLHF. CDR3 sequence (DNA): TGTGCCAGCAGCTCGCCGGGGAGGAATTCACCCCTCCACTTT.

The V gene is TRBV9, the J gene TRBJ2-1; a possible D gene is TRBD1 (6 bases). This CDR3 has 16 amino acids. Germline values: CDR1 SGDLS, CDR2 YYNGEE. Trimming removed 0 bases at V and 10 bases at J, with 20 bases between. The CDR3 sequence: CASSVVAGVMIWEQFF. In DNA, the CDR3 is TGTGCCAGCAGCGTAGTGGCAGGGGTGATGATATGGGAGCAGTTCTTC.

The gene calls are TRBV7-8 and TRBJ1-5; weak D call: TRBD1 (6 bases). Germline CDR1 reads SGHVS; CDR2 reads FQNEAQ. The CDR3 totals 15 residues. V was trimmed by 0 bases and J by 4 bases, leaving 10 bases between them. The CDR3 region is CASSLAGAMNQPQHF. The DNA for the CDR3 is TGTGCCAGCAGCTTAGCGGGGGCCATGAATCAGCCCCAGCATTTT. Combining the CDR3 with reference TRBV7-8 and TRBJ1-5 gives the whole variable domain GAGVSQSPRYKVAKRGQDVALRCDPISGHVSLFWYQQALGQGPEFLTYFQNEAQLDKSGLPSDRFFAERPEGSVSTLKIQRTQQEDSAVYLCASSLAGAMNQPQHFGDGTRLSIL.